The present entry profiles one TCR beta chain with its context. The target antigen is unknown. A read error may explain this, as a much larger clone is one base away. The sample belongs to a study of glioma-infiltrating T cells. Whole-study results and caveats: Tissue-blood divergence was below expectation in non-neoplastic patients, above in gliomas.

Amplification of TCR alpha and beta CDR3 regions from RNA used iRepertoire nested multiplex PCR. TCRdb independently ran MiXCR on the multiplex PCR reads; one entry per CDR3 protein. The top ten clones hold 30% to 35% of a sample with approximately 120,000 distinct CDR3 sequences, 25% to 30% of them seen once. V was shortened by 2 bases and J by 7 bases, with 12 bases between the two germline ends. CDR1 is SGHTA and CDR2 is FQGNSA in the germline V gene. The CDR3 runs to 13 residues. The chain links TRBV7-2 to TRBJ2-7, with TRBD2 as a possible D gene (5 bases). This clonotype originated in a human donor with low-grade glioma or glioblastoma, undergoing nonglioma brain surgery, or in good health (not recorded which). The sequenced material came from glioma tissue, nonneoplastic brain tissue, or PBMCs (not recorded which). The CDR3 coding sequence is TGTGCCAGCAGCTTACCCGGGGTATTTGAGCAGTACTTC. This gives the protein CASSLPGVFEQYF.